The present T cell receptor beta chain was sequenced within a study of shared clonotypes between healthy human individuals. Study background: Used for every donor were three CD4 naive, three CD4 memory, two CD8 naive and one CD8 memory plate.

Researchers divided each subset's genomic DNA evenly across several immunoSEQ plates. Method: immunoSEQ multiplex PCR; TCRdb's copy keeps in-frame clones and lacks some. The sample consists of about 960,000 clones, 76% of them appearing once. The table lists this clone with a few counts. The CDR3 runs to 14 residues. The V gene end was trimmed by 3 bases and the J gene end by 8 bases; junction bases not matched to a gene: 5. The germline gives CDR1 SGHAT, CDR2 FQNNGV. This receptor was identified in a man younger than 30 in good health. The chain is built from TRBV11-2 and TRBJ1-1; 11 nucleotides match TRBD1. Input material: memory CD4+ T cells sorted from blood. Described subset: CD45RA-negative fraction. CDR3 coding DNA: TGTGCCAGCAGCTTCGGACAGGGGGCGACCGAAGCTTTCTTT. Translated, it gives CASSFGQGATEAFF.